This TCR beta chain was recorded in a study of shared clonotypes between healthy human individuals. Whole-study findings and limits: In contrast to clonotypes shared by all four donors, non-shared clonotypes had lower generation probabilities.

Assay used: immunoSEQ multiplex PCR; TCRdb lists only in-frame clones, some missing. The sample holds approximately 740,000 clones, almost 95% seen once. Cells designated naive CD8 were CD45RO-negative and were positively selected for CCR7, with terminally differentiated effector memory CD45RA+ cells excluded. Trimming left V 4 bases short and J 6 bases short, with 13 bases between. CDR1 is SEHNR, CDR2 FQNEAQ, per germline (reference sequence). CDR3 length equals 13 residues. As concerns this clone: Its antigen remains unknown.

The chain employs TRBV7-9 and TRBJ2-7, with D possibly being TRBD2 (5 bases). Sequenced: naive CD8+ T cells sorted from blood. This receptor was obtained from a man aged 30 to 39 in good health. The CDR3 sequence: CASSSTAGVEQYF. The CDR3 nucleotides are TGTGCCAGCAGCTCCACGGCCGGGGTCGAGCAGTACTTC. The full variable domain, in which reference TRBV7-9 and TRBJ2-7 provide the parts outside the CDR3, is DTGVSQNPRHKITKRGQNVTFRCDPISEHNRLYWYRQTLGQGPEFLTYFQNEAQLEKSRLLSDRFSAERPKGSFSTLEIQRTEQGDSAMYLCASSSTAGVEQYFGPGTRLTVT.